Shown below are 10 T cell receptor beta chains from a single sample sequenced in a study of PD-1 blockade in mismatch repair-deficient tumors. Assay used: immunoSEQ multiplex PCR; TCRdb lists only in-frame clones, some missing. Of 40,000 to 60,000 clones listed, around 73% were seen once; the top ten hold approximately 3.2%. Sequencing used peripheral blood, obtained 4 weeks after starting pembrolizumab. These TCRs come from an adult with mismatch repair-deficient cancer.

The chain is built from TRBV6-1 and TRBJ2-3; D possibly corresponds to TRBD1 (6 bases). This CDR3 spans 15 amino acids. Germline CDR1 reads MNHNS; CDR2 reads SASEGT. Trimming took 2 bases from V and 4 from J, leaving 13 bases between them. As DNA, the CDR3 is TGTGCCAGCAGTGAACTCTGGGGGCGGGCAGATACGCAGTATTTT. It yields the protein CASSELWGRADTQYF.

The V and J genes are TRBV19 and TRBJ2-2; TRBD2 matches at 11 bases. CDR3 length: 17 amino acids. CDR1 is LNHDA and CDR2 is SQIVND in the germline V gene (reference sequence). V dropped 0 bases and J dropped 6; count of bases not matched to a gene: 6. The CDR3 nucleotides are TGTGCCAGTAGTATAGATCGTGGTAGCGGGAGGGCCGGGGAGCTGTTTTTT. Translation: CASSIDRGSGRAGELFF.

The rearrangement uses TRBV6-6 and TRBJ1-2, with no clear D. There are 12 residues in the CDR3. Trimming stripped 6 bases from V and 2 bases from J, with 7 bases between. Germline values: CDR1 MNHNY, CDR2 SVGAGI (reference sequence). This CDR3 reads CASSPDNYGYTF. The CDR3 DNA reads TGTGCCAGCAGCCCGGACAACTATGGCTACACCTTC.

The chain uses TRBV18 and TRBJ1-1; the match to TRBD1 covers 10 bases. J gave up 5 bases and V 8 bases, and 8 bases lay outside the gene matches. Germline CDR1 reads KGHSH; CDR2 reads LQKENI. This CDR3 spans 14 amino acids. CDR3 in amino acids: CASTLSGQGTEAFF. The CDR3 nucleotides are TGTGCCAGCACTCTTTCGGGACAGGGGACTGAAGCTTTCTTT.

The chain joins TRBV7-2 to TRBJ2-5; 10 nucleotides align to TRBD2. CDR3 length: 16 amino acids. J was trimmed by 5 bases and V by 5 bases; bases with no gene match: 11. CDR1 and CDR2 from the germline V gene are SGHTA and FQGNSA. The CDR3: CASSEQLAGSGETQYF. The CDR3 DNA sequence: TGTGCCAGCAGCGAGCAACTAGCGGGATCCGGGGAGACCCAGTACTTC.

This clone is deemed medium-sized. The rearrangement joins TRBV18 to TRBJ1-5; D is ambiguous. The CDR3 extends over 12 amino acids. Germline V lookup: CDR1 KGHSH, CDR2 LQKENI. Trimming took off 6 bases at V and 6 bases at J, with 9 bases between the two ends. CDR3 nucleotide sequence: TGTGCCAGCTCCGACGCCTCTCAGCCCCAGCATTTT. Translation: CASSDASQPQHF.

The chain uses TRBV4-1 and TRBJ2-7; D unresolved. Looked up from germline, CDR1 is MGHRA and CDR2 is YSYEKL. This CDR3 contains 13 residues. Trimming removed 0 bases at V and 3 bases at J, with 6 bases between. The CDR3 bases are TGCGCCAGCAGCCAAGATGGAAACTACGAGCAGTACTTC. It encodes CASSQDGNYEQYF.

The J gene is TRBJ2-1, the V gene TRBV7-8; D may be TRBD2 (7 bases). The CDR3 contains 15 residues. Between the trimmed V and J ends, which lost 1 base and 3 bases, there was a span of 10 bases. Per germline, CDR1 SGHVS and CDR2 FQNEAQ. CDR3 sequence: CASSLEGGDYNEQFF. CDR3 nucleotides: TGTGCCAGCAGCTTAGAAGGGGGGGACTACAATGAGCAGTTCTTC.

The rearrangement joins TRBV4-2 to TRBJ1-1; tentatively, D is TRBD1 (5 bases). Germline CDR1 and CDR2: LGHNA and YNFKEQ. CDR3 length equals 14 residues. The ends were cut back, 4 bases at V and 1 base at J, with 10 bases in the middle. CDR3 amino acids: CASSLFDRNTEAFF. The CDR3 nucleotides are TGTGCCAGCAGCCTTTTTGACAGGAACACTGAAGCTTTCTTT.

The chain recombines TRBV9 with TRBJ2-7; the D gene is possibly TRBD2 (5 bases). V shed 4 bases and J shed 2 bases, with 13 bases lying between them. The germline CDR1 and CDR2 sequences are SGDLS and YYNGEE. This CDR3 contains 14 residues. In nucleotides, the CDR3 is TGTGCCAGCAGCCTGGGGAGCGGTACCTACGAGCAGTACTTC. Its protein is CASSLGSGTYEQYF.